This entry is about one TCR beta chain. Free of recent acute infections or vaccinations, the donors were healthy HIV-negative adults. The data derive from a study of shared clonotypes between healthy human individuals. Using ten immunoSEQ deep assay plates, investigators sequenced unsorted PBMC DNA. The protocol was immunoSEQ multiplex PCR, while the TCRdb copy is restricted to in-frame clones and leaves out a portion. The table records about half a million clones, roughly 80% of them present only once. The junction had 4 bases not matched to a gene; V was cut back by 8 bases and J by 1 base. CDR1 and CDR2 from the germline V gene are SGHTA and FQGTGA. The CDR3 runs 14 residues.

The receptor's source is a woman aged 40 to 50 in good health. Some clones in this sample may be carry-over from other donors' samples. V and J are TRBV7-3 and TRBJ2-2; 7 bases are shared with TRBD2. The specimen sequenced was PBMCs. The CDR3 is CASEASGNTGELFF. The DNA for the CDR3 is TGTGCCAGCGAGGCTAGCGGGAACACCGGGGAGCTGTTTTTT.